This T cell receptor beta chain was retrieved from a study of T cells in Graves' hyperthyroidism and ophthalmopathy. Whole-study findings and limits: Researchers found most expanded thyroid clonotypes above 0.001 in blood as well.

About this clonotype itself: Its antigen is unidentified.

From RNA transcripts, TCR beta CDR3 regions were amplified. Researchers ran a first-round RT-PCR on the TCR CDR3 using the HTBI primer set. TCRdb reprocessed the multiplex PCR reads via MiXCR and lists one record per CDR3 protein. In the table there are around 190,000 distinct CDR3 sequences, approximately 17% of which are singletons. Hyperthyroidism in the patients, aged 18 to 65, was newly diagnosed and under 2 months in duration. Every diagnosis used clinical symptoms, serum thyroxine and TRAb, thyroid ultrasound and orbital computed tomography. This sequence was found in a woman between 50 and 59 years old with Graves' hyperthyroidism. Sequencing used blood.

CDR3 sequence: CASSEPWDRSNYGYTF. In nucleotides, the CDR3 is TGTGCCAGCAGTGAACCTTGGGACCGCTCTAACTATGGCTACACCTTC. The genes are TRBV6-1 and TRBJ1-2; D is perhaps TRBD1 (5 bases). Trimming left V 2 bases short and J 0 bases short, with 13 bases between. Germline CDR1 is MNHNS and CDR2 is SASEGT. There are 16 residues in the CDR3.